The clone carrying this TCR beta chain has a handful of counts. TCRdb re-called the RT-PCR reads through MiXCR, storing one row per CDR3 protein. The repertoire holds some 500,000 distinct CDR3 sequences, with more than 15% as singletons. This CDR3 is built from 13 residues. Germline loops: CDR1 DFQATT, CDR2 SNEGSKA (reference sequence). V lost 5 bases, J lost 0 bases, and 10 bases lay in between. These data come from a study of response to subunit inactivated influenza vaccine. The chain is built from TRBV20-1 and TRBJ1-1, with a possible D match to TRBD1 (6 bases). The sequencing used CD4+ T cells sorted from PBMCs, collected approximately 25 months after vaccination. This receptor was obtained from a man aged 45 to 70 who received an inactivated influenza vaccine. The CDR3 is CSALGGVNTEAFF. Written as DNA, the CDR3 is TGCAGTGCTCTCGGGGGCGTGAACACTGAAGCTTTCTTT.